A selection of T cell receptor beta chains follows, all from one sample in a study of blood T cell repertoires in COVID-19. Assay: immunoSEQ multiplex PCR; the TCRdb copy retains only in-frame clones and omits some. Seen here are nearly 80,000 clones, roughly nine tenths observed once, and the top ten hold roughly 5.3%. The sequenced material came from peripheral blood. These receptors were taken from an elderly woman with active or convalescent COVID-19. The CDR3 runs from the conserved cysteine through the conserved F or W. The D gene is left open where the match is weak. Part of the rows lack a size; the others show once, few, many or a class for expanded clones.

V gene: TRBV27; J gene: TRBJ2-5; clone size: .; D gene: .; CDR3 DNA: TGTGCCAGCAGTTTAAGCGGATTGACGGAGACCCAGTACTTC; CDR3 protein: CASSLSGLTETQYF
V gene: TRBV10-2; J gene: TRBJ1-5; clone size: .; D gene: .; CDR3 DNA: TGCGCCAGCACCACAGGGTTGGCTCAGCCCCAGCATTTT; CDR3 protein: CASTTGLAQPQHF
V gene: TRBV7-2; J gene: TRBJ1-1; clone size: few; D gene: .; CDR3 DNA: TGTGCCAGCAGCTTCTGGCGGATGGGGGGTACTGAAGCTTTCTTT; CDR3 protein: CASSFWRMGGTEAFF
V gene: TRBV7-2; J gene: TRBJ2-5; clone size: once; D gene: .; CDR3 DNA: TGTGCCAGCAGCTTCGGACAGATGGAGACCCAGTACTTC; CDR3 protein: CASSFGQMETQYF
V gene: TRBV7-8; J gene: TRBJ1-5; clone size: .; D gene: TRBD1; CDR3 DNA: TGTGCCAGCAGCTTATATGGGCAGGGGGATCAGGGCAATCAGCCCCAGCATTTT; CDR3 protein: CASSLYGQGDQGNQPQHF
V gene: TRBV12-5; J gene: TRBJ2-1; clone size: once; D gene: TRBD2; CDR3 DNA: TGTGCTAGTGGCCGCGGACTAGCGGGGGGGAATGAGCAGTTCTTC; CDR3 protein: CASGRGLAGGNEQFF
V gene: TRBV7-2; J gene: TRBJ2-6; clone size: .; D gene: TRBD1; CDR3 DNA: TGTGCCAGCAGCCTGACAGGGCAGGCCAACGTCCTGACTTTC; CDR3 protein: CASSLTGQANVLTF
V gene: TRBV28; J gene: TRBJ1-4; clone size: .; D gene: TRBD1; CDR3 DNA: TGTGCCAGCAGTCTCCCAGGACAGGGGGCAAGGGAAAAACTGTTTTTT; CDR3 protein: CASSLPGQGAREKLFF
V gene: TRBV6-2/TRBV6-3; J gene: TRBJ1-1; clone size: .; D gene: .; CDR3 DNA: TGTGCCAGCAGTTACAGGATGGCAGGACAAAGTGAAGCTTTCTTT; CDR3 protein: CASSYRMAGQSEAFF
V gene: TRBV5-1; J gene: TRBJ1-6; clone size: few; D gene: TRBD1; CDR3 DNA: TGCGCCAGCAGCTCCTCGACAGGGGTGTATTCACCCCTCCACTTT; CDR3 protein: CASSSSTGVYSPLHF
V gene: TRBV19; J gene: TRBJ2-1; clone size: few; D gene: .; CDR3 DNA: TGTGCCAGTAGTACCGGGGCGGGGAGGACCGGGCGGGGTGAGCAGTTCTTC; CDR3 protein: CASSTGAGRTGRGEQFF
V gene: TRBV4-3; J gene: TRBJ2-3; clone size: .; D gene: .; CDR3 DNA: TGCGCCAGCAGCCTTTCTTATGACTACCCCACAGATACGCAGTATTTT; CDR3 protein: CASSLSYDYPTDTQYF
V gene: TRBV6-2/TRBV6-3; J gene: TRBJ2-7; clone size: .; D gene: .; CDR3 DNA: TGTGCCAGCAGTTTCGGGACCTACGAGCAGTACTTC; CDR3 protein: CASSFGTYEQYF
V gene: TRBV4-3; J gene: TRBJ1-2; clone size: .; D gene: .; CDR3 DNA: TGCGCCAGCAGCCAAGCGGCAGGCCGTAACTATGGCTACACCTTC; CDR3 protein: CASSQAAGRNYGYTF
V gene: TRBV12-3/TRBV12-4; J gene: TRBJ1-5; clone size: .; D gene: .; CDR3 DNA: TGTGCCAGCAGTGAGGAGCCAAATCAGCCCCAGCATTTT; CDR3 protein: CASSEEPNQPQHF
V gene: TRBV9; J gene: TRBJ1-1; clone size: .; D gene: .; CDR3 DNA: TGTGCCAGCAGCCCCCGGGGACAACCCAACACTGAAGCTTTCTTT; CDR3 protein: CASSPRGQPNTEAFF
V gene: TRBV28; J gene: TRBJ2-3; clone size: .; D gene: .; CDR3 DNA: TGTGCCAGCAGTTTTCACGAAGGACGGACAGTGCAGTATTTT; CDR3 protein: CASSFHEGRTVQYF
V gene: TRBV6-5; J gene: TRBJ2-2; clone size: .; D gene: .; CDR3 DNA: TGTGCCAGCAGAACAGGTGAAGCGAACACCGGGGAGCTGTTTTTT; CDR3 protein: CASRTGEANTGELFF
V gene: TRBV2; J gene: TRBJ2-7; clone size: .; D gene: TRBD1; CDR3 DNA: TGTGCCAGCAGTGAATTTTCGGGACAGGGGTTGGGCGAGCAGTACTTC; CDR3 protein: CASSEFSGQGLGEQYF
V gene: TRBV13; J gene: TRBJ1-2; clone size: .; D gene: .; CDR3 DNA: TGTGCCAGCAGCTTCGACAGGACAAACTATGGCTACACCTTC; CDR3 protein: CASSFDRTNYGYTF
V gene: TRBV2; J gene: TRBJ1-1; clone size: .; D gene: .; CDR3 DNA: TGTGCCAGCAGCTCAACGGGGGGGAACACTGAAGCTTTCTTT; CDR3 protein: CASSSTGGNTEAFF
V gene: TRBV9; J gene: TRBJ2-3; clone size: .; D gene: TRBD2; CDR3 DNA: TGTGCCAGCAGCGTAGGGAATGTGGCTAGCGGTAACCTCAGGGATACGCAGTATTTT; CDR3 protein: CASSVGNVASGNLRDTQYF
V gene: TRBV30; J gene: TRBJ1-6; clone size: .; D gene: .; CDR3 DNA: TGTGCCTGGAGTAAGACAGGTTTTAATTCACCCCTCCACTTT; CDR3 protein: CAWSKTGFNSPLHF
V gene: TRBV19; J gene: TRBJ2-7; clone size: .; D gene: .; CDR3 DNA: TGTGCCAGTAGGCGAGGCGGAGGGCCCTACGAGCAGTACTTC; CDR3 protein: CASRRGGGPYEQYF
V gene: TRBV28; J gene: TRBJ1-1; clone size: .; D gene: .; CDR3 DNA: TGTGCCAGCAGTGACCGACAGGCTTTAATGAACACTGAAGCTTTCTTT; CDR3 protein: CASSDRQALMNTEAFF
V gene: TRBV18; J gene: TRBJ2-1; clone size: .; D gene: .; CDR3 DNA: TGTGCCAGCTCACCGCAAAATAGGGGTGAGCAGTTCTTC; CDR3 protein: CASSPQNRGEQFF
V gene: TRBV7-2; J gene: TRBJ1-5; clone size: .; D gene: .; CDR3 DNA: TGTGCCAGCAGCTTTGGCAGGGGACAGCCCCAGCATTTT; CDR3 protein: CASSFGRGQPQHF
V gene: TRBV5-1; J gene: TRBJ2-7; clone size: .; D gene: TRBD2; CDR3 DNA: TGCGCCAGCAGCTCGCGTAGCGGGGGCTCCTACGAGCAGTACTTC; CDR3 protein: CASSSRSGGSYEQYF
V gene: TRBV7-6; J gene: TRBJ2-7; clone size: .; D gene: TRBD2; CDR3 DNA: TGTGCCAGCAGCTTGACTAGCGGGAGTTCTCTGCAGTACTTC; CDR3 protein: CASSLTSGSSLQYF
V gene: TRBV7-6; J gene: TRBJ2-7; clone size: .; D gene: TRBD2; CDR3 DNA: TGTGCCAGCAGCTTAAGTGTGCTGCGGGGGGGCGAGCAGTACTTC; CDR3 protein: CASSLSVLRGGEQYF
V gene: TRBV12-5; J gene: TRBJ2-3; clone size: .; D gene: .; CDR3 DNA: TGTGCTAGTGGTCGAGGGCTAGCGACTAGCACAGATACGCAGTATTTT; CDR3 protein: CASGRGLATSTDTQYF
V gene: TRBV4-1; J gene: TRBJ2-7; clone size: .; D gene: .; CDR3 DNA: TGCGCCAGCAGCCAATCCAGCGGAACCTCCTACGAGCAGTACTTC; CDR3 protein: CASSQSSGTSYEQYF
V gene: TRBV24-1; J gene: TRBJ2-3; clone size: once; D gene: .; CDR3 DNA: TGTGCCACTCTTGGGAGGGGGAAACAAGATACGCAGTATTTT; CDR3 protein: CATLGRGKQDTQYF
V gene: TRBV28; J gene: TRBJ1-5; clone size: .; D gene: .; CDR3 DNA: TGTGCCAGCAGTAGCCGCGGGGGGAGTCAGCCCCAGCATTTT; CDR3 protein: CASSSRGGSQPQHF
V gene: TRBV3-1/TRBV3-2; J gene: TRBJ2-1; clone size: .; D gene: .; CDR3 DNA: TGTGCCAGCAGCCTCGAGGGTAGGGGGGGTGAGCAGTTCTTC; CDR3 protein: CASSLEGRGGEQFF
V gene: TRBV28; J gene: TRBJ1-3; clone size: .; D gene: .; CDR3 DNA: TGTGCCAGCAGTGGGGGCGGGAGGGCCGGAAACACCATATATTTT; CDR3 protein: CASSGGGRAGNTIYF
V gene: TRBV28; J gene: TRBJ2-2; clone size: .; D gene: TRBD2; CDR3 DNA: TGTGCCAGCAGTCCCTCGACTAGCGGGTTGAACACCGGGGAGCTGTTTTTT; CDR3 protein: CASSPSTSGLNTGELFF
V gene: TRBV3-1/TRBV3-2; J gene: TRBJ2-3; clone size: .; D gene: TRBD1; CDR3 DNA: TGTGCCAGCAGCCAGGTCCGGACAGGCGGCCCGGATACGCAGTATTTT; CDR3 protein: CASSQVRTGGPDTQYF
V gene: TRBV9; J gene: TRBJ2-3; clone size: .; D gene: TRBD1; CDR3 DNA: TGTGCCAGCAGCGTTTGGACAGGGTCCACAGATACGCAGTATTTT; CDR3 protein: CASSVWTGSTDTQYF
V gene: TRBV7-5; J gene: TRBJ1-2; clone size: .; D gene: .; CDR3 DNA: TGTGCCAGAAGCCGGGACAGGACTAACTATGGCTACACCTTC; CDR3 protein: CARSRDRTNYGYTF
V gene: TRBV4-3; J gene: TRBJ2-1; clone size: .; D gene: TRBD2; CDR3 DNA: TGCGCCAGCAGCCAAGATGTGAGGACTAGCGGGAGCAATGAGCAGTTCTTC; CDR3 protein: CASSQDVRTSGSNEQFF
V gene: TRBV30; J gene: TRBJ1-4; clone size: .; D gene: TRBD1; CDR3 DNA: TGTGCCTGGGGGGCCCGGGACAGACGTGAAAAACTGTTTTTT; CDR3 protein: CAWGARDRREKLFF
V gene: TRBV19; J gene: TRBJ2-3; clone size: once; D gene: .; CDR3 DNA: TGTGCCGTGGGGCGGGGCTTGGGATCTAGCACAGATACGCAGTATTTT; CDR3 protein: CAVGRGLGSSTDTQYF
V gene: TRBV5-8; J gene: TRBJ1-5; clone size: .; D gene: TRBD1; CDR3 DNA: TGTGCCAGCAGCCTGGGACAGGGGAACAATCAGCCCCAGCATTTT; CDR3 protein: CASSLGQGNNQPQHF
V gene: TRBV3-1/TRBV3-2; J gene: TRBJ2-2; clone size: .; D gene: TRBD1; CDR3 DNA: TGTGCCAGCAGAAACAGGGGGGCGAACACCGGGGAGCTGTTTTTT; CDR3 protein: CASRNRGANTGELFF
V gene: TRBV6-6; J gene: TRBJ1-2; clone size: .; D gene: .; CDR3 DNA: TGTGCCAGCAGTTACTTGGGACAAAACTATGGCTACACCTTC; CDR3 protein: CASSYLGQNYGYTF
V gene: TRBV27; J gene: TRBJ2-7; clone size: once; D gene: TRBD1; CDR3 DNA: TGTGCCAGCAGTGACAGGGGGGGGGAGCAGTACTTC; CDR3 protein: CASSDRGGEQYF
V gene: TRBV30; J gene: TRBJ1-6; clone size: .; D gene: .; CDR3 DNA: TGTGCCGGCCGGGACTTATATTCACCCCTCCACTTT; CDR3 protein: CAGRDLYSPLHF
V gene: TRBV6-2/TRBV6-3; J gene: TRBJ1-1; clone size: .; D gene: TRBD1; CDR3 DNA: TGTGCCAGCAGTTACCTCCTCGGGCAGGGGGCGACAGAAACTGAAGCTTTCTTT; CDR3 protein: CASSYLLGQGATETEAFF
V gene: TRBV20-1; J gene: TRBJ1-6; clone size: few; D gene: .; CDR3 DNA: TGCAGTGCCAGTAGGGGCGGTTACAATTCACCCCTCCACTTT; CDR3 protein: CSASRGGYNSPLHF
V gene: TRBV6-5; J gene: TRBJ1-2; clone size: once; D gene: TRBD1; CDR3 DNA: TGTGCCAGCAGCGCACCGGACAGGGGGCGAGGGGGCTACACCTTC; CDR3 protein: CASSAPDRGRGGYTF
V gene: TRBV18; J gene: TRBJ2-4; clone size: .; D gene: .; CDR3 DNA: TGTGCCAGCTCACCATTGGCGGTTGCGGGGATTCAGTACTTC; CDR3 protein: CASSPLAVAGIQYF
V gene: TRBV30; J gene: TRBJ2-7; clone size: .; D gene: .; CDR3 DNA: TGTGCCTGGAGTGCCGGGGATGAGCAGTACTTC; CDR3 protein: CAWSAGDEQYF
V gene: TRBV7-9; J gene: TRBJ2-1; clone size: .; D gene: TRBD2; CDR3 DNA: TGTGCCAGCAGCGTGAAAGGGACTAGCGAGGGCAATGAGCAGTTCTTC; CDR3 protein: CASSVKGTSEGNEQFF
V gene: TRBV7-9; J gene: TRBJ2-7; clone size: .; D gene: TRBD2; CDR3 DNA: TGTGCCAGCAGCTTAGGCCTAGCGGGAGTCGAGCAGTACTTC; CDR3 protein: CASSLGLAGVEQYF
V gene: TRBV9; J gene: TRBJ1-3; clone size: once; D gene: .; CDR3 DNA: TGTGCCAGCAGCGTAGTAGGGGCCACGGGAAACACCATATATTTT; CDR3 protein: CASSVVGATGNTIYF